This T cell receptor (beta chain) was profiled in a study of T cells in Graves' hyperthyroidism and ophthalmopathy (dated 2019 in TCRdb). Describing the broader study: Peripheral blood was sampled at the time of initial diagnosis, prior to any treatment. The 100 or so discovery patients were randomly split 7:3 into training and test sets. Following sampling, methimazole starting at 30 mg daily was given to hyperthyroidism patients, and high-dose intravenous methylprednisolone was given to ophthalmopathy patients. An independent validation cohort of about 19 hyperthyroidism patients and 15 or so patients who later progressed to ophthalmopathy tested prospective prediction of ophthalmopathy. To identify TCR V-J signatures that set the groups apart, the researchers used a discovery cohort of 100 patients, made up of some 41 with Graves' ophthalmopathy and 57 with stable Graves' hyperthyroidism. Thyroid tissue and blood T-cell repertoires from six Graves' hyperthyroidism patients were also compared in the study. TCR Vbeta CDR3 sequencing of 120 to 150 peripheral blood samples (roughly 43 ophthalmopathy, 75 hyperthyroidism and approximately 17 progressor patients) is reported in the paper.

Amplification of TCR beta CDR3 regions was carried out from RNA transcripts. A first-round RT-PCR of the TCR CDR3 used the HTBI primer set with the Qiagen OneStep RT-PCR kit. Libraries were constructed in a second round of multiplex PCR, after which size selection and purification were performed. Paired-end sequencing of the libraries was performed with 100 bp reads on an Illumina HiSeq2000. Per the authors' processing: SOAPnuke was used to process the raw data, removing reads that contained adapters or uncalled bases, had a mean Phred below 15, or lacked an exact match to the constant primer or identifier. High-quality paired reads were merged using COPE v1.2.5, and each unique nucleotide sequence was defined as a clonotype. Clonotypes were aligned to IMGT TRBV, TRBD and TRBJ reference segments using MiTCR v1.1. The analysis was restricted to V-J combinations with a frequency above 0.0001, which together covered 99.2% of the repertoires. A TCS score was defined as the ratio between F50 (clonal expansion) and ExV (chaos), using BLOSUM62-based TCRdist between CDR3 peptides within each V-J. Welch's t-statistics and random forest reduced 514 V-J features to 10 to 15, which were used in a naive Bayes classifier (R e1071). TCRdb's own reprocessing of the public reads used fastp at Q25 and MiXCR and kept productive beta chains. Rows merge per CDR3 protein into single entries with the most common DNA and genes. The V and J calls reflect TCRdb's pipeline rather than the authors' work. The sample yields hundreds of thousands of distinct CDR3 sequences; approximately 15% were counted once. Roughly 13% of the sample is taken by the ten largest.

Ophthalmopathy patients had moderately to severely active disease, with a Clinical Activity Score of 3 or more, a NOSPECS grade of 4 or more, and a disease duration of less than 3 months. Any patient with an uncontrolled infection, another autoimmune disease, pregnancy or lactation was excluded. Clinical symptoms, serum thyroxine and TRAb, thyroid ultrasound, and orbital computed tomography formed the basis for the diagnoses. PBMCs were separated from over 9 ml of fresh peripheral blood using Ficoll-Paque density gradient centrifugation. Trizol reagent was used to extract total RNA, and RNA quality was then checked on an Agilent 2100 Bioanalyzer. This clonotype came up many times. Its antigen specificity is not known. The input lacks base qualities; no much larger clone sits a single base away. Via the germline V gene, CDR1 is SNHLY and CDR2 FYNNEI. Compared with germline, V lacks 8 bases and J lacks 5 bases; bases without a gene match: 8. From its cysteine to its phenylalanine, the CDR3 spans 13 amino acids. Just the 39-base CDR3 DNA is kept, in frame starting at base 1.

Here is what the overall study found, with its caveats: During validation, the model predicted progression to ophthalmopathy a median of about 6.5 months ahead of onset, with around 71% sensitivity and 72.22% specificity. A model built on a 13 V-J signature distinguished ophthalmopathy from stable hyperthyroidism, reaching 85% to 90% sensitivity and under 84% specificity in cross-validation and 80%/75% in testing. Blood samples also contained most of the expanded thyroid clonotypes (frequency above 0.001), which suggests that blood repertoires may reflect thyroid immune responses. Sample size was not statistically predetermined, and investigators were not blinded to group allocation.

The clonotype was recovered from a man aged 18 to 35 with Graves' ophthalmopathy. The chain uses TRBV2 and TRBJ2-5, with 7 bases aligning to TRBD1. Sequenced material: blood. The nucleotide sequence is TGTGCCAGCGTATCAACAGGGGTCGAGACCCAGTACTTC. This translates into CASVSTGVETQYF.